This T cell receptor (beta chain) stems from a study of cytomegalovirus exposure and HLA in healthy donors. Study results and limitations: CMV antigen specificity of a few CMV-associated chains was confirmed in vitro. It was reportedly the case that the classifier diagnosed cytomegalovirus status with high specificity and sensitivity. Rarity characterized most TCR sequences, yet some public TCRs appeared in many donors.

V was pared by 0 bases and J by 4 bases, with 11 bases between. The CDR3 consists of 15 residues. Germline CDR1 and CDR2: SGHTA and FQGTGA. About this clone itself: Its antigen is not identified.

Some clones are missing from TCRdb's copy, which holds only in-frame ones; the method was immunoSEQ multiplex PCR. The sample shows under 200,000 clones, about 89% of them seen only once. This TCR came from a woman younger than 35 in good health and CMV-seropositive. Sample: PBMCs. The chain combines TRBV7-3 with TRBJ2-3, with TRBD2 as a possible D gene (6 bases). CDR3 sequence: CASSLTLAGSDTQYF. In DNA, the CDR3 is TGTGCCAGCAGCTTAACACTAGCCGGGTCAGATACGCAGTATTTT.